This T cell receptor beta chain was recorded in a study of T cell responses to AZD1222 COVID-19 vaccine. Notes on this clone: Its antigen is as yet unknown.

Some clones are missing from TCRdb's copy, which holds only in-frame ones; the method was immunoSEQ multiplex PCR. The sample yields more than 85,000 clones, 85% to 90% seen once. V was clipped by 2 bases and J by 2 bases; unmatched bases: 10. Germline CDR1 and CDR2: SGHTA and FQGNSA. The CDR3 sequence is 17 residues long. Study conclusions and caveats: Dominant CD4 TCR responses targeted spike regions 160-218 and 743-854. Most donors were white British, females outnumbered males, and clonal diversity was possibly underestimated.

Sequenced material: peripheral blood, taken on day 0 of AZD1222 vaccination. The chain carries TRBV7-2 and TRBJ1-2; TRBD1 agrees at 8 bases. This receptor was obtained from an adult in good health. The CDR3 protein is CASSLPGGRIANYGYTF. The CDR3 DNA is TGTGCCAGCAGCTTACCAGGGGGCAGGATAGCGAACTATGGCTACACCTTC.